This T cell receptor (beta chain) emerged from a study of cytomegalovirus exposure and HLA in healthy donors. In the case of this clone: The antigen remains undetermined.

Regarding the study as a whole: Through in vitro validation, three CMV-associated chains were shown to be specific for CMV antigens. It was around 160 TCR beta chains that were listed as cytomegalovirus-associated.

Sequencing was performed with immunoSEQ multiplex PCR; in TCRdb, only in-frame clones are kept and a portion is missing. The profile covers fewer than 120,000 clones, with approximately 88% appearing a single time and over 1.1% taken by the ten largest. CDR1 is MNHEY, CDR2 SMNVEV, per germline (reference sequence). The CDR3 has 13 amino acids. The V and J ends lost 3 bases and 5 bases respectively, with 10 bases between them. The chain recombines TRBV27 with TRBJ1-2; a weak D match, TRBD1 (6 bases). The sample was PBMCs. The clonotype was recovered from a woman aged 25 to 39 in good health and CMV-seropositive. CDR3 amino acids: CASSFSGQYGYTF. DNA of the CDR3: TGTGCCAGCAGTTTCTCTGGACAGTATGGCTACACCTTC.